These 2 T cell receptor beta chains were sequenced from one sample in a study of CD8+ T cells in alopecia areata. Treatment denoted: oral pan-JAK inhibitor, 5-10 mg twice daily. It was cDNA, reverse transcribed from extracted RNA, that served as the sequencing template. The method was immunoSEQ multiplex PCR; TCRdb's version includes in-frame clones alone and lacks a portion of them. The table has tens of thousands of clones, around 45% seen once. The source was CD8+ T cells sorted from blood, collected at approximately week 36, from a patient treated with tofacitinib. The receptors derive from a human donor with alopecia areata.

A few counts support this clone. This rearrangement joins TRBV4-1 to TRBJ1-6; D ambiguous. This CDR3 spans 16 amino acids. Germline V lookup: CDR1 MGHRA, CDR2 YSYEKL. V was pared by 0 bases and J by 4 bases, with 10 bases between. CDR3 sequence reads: CASSQDPVEYNSPLHF. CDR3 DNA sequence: TGCGCCAGCAGCCAAGATCCAGTAGAATATAATTCACCCCTCCACTTT.

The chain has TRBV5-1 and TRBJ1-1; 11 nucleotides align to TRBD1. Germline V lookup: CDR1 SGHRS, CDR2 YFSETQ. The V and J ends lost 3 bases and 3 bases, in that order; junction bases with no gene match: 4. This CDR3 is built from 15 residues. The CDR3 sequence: CASSSDRGRDTEAFF. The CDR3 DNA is TGCGCCAGCAGCTCGGACAGGGGGCGGGACACTGAAGCTTTCTTT.